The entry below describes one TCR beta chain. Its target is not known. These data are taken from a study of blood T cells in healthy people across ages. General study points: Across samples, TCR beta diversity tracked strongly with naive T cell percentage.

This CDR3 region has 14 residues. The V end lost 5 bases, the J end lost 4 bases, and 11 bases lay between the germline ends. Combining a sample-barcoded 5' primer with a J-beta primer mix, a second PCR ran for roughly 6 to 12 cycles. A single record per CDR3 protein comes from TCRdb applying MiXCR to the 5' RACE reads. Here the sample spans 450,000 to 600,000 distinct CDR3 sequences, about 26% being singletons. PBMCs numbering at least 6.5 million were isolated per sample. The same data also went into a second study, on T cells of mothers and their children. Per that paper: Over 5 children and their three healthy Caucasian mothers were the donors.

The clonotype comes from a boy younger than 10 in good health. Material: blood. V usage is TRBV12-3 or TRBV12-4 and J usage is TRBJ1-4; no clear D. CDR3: CASSPGRRNEKLFF. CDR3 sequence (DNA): TGTGCCAGCAGTCCCGGAAGACGTAATGAAAAACTGTTTTTT.